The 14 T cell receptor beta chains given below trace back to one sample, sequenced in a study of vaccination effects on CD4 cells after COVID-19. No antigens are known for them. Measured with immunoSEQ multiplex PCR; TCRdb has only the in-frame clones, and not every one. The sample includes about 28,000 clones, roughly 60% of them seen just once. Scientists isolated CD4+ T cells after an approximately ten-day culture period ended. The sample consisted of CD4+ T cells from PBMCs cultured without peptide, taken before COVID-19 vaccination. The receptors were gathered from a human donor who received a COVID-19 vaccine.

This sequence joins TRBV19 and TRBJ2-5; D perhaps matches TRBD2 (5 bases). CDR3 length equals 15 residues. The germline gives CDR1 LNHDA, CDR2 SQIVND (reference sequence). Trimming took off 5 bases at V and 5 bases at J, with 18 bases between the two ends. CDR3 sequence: CASSPGLNPVETQYF. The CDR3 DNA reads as TGTGCCAGTAGTCCCGGACTCAACCCGGTGGAGACCCAGTACTTC.

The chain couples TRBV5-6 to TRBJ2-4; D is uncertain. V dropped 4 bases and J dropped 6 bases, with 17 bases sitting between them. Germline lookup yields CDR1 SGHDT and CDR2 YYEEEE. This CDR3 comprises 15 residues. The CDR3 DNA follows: TGTGCCAGCAGCGTACCCCGGGTCTCGCCAAACATTCAGTACTTC. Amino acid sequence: CASSVPRVSPNIQYF.

The CDR3 DNA reads as TGTGCCAGCAGCGTAGTCCGGGAGCTCACAGATACGCAGTATTTT. Protein: CASSVVRELTDTQYF. This chain joins TRBV9 and TRBJ2-3; maybe TRBD2 (6 bases). The germline CDR1 and CDR2 sequences are SGDLS and YYNGEE. With 0 bases removed from V and 2 bases from J, the gap between germline ends came to 10 bases. This CDR3 has 15 residues.

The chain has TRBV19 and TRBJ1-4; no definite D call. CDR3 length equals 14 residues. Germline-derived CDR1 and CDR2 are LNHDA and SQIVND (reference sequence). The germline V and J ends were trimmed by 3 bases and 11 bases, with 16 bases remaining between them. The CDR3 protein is CASSILRANGKLFF. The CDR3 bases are TGTGCCAGTAGTATCCTTCGCGCGAATGGGAAACTGTTTTTT.

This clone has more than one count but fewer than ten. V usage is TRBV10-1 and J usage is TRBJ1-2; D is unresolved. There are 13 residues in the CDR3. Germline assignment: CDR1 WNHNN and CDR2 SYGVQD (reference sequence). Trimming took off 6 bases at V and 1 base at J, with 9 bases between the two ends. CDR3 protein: CASSGPNNYGYTF. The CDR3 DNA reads TGCGCCAGCAGCGGACCGAATAACTATGGCTACACCTTC.

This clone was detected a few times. CDR3 region: CASSLLQGVREQYF. The DNA of the CDR3 is TGTGCCAGCAGCTTACTCCAGGGGGTTCGCGAGCAGTACTTC. The chain recombines TRBV11-2 with TRBJ2-7; 7 bases are shared with TRBD1. V was clipped by 2 bases and J by 6 bases; unmatched bases: 7. Germline-derived CDR1 and CDR2 are SGHAT and FQNNGV. The CDR3 runs 14 residues.

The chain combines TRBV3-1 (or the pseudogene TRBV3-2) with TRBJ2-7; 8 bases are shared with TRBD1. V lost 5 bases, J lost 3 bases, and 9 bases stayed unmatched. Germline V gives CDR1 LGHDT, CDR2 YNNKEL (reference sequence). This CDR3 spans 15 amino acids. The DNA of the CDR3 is TGTGCCAGCAGCAAAGCCGGCGACAGGGGCTACGAGCAGTACTTC. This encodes CASSKAGDRGYEQYF.

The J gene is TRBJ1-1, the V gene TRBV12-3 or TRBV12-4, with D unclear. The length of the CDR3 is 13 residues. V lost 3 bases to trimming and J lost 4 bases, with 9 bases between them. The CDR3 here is CASSLAVFTEAFF. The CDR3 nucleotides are TGTGCCAGCAGTTTGGCTGTTTTCACTGAAGCTTTCTTT.

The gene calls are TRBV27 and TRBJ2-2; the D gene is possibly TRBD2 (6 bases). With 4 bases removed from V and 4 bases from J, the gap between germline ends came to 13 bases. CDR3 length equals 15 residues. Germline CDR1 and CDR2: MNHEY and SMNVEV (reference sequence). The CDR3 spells CASSYGGLGTGELFF. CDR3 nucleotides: TGTGCCAGCAGTTATGGGGGGTTGGGCACCGGGGAGCTGTTTTTT.

The CDR3 region has the DNA TGTGCCAGCAGCTCCTCGACAGGGGAGAGGGCCAAAAACATTCAGTACTTC. This encodes CASSSSTGERAKNIQYF. The chain is built from TRBV7-9 and TRBJ2-4; TRBD1 agrees at 8 bases. CDR1 is SEHNR, CDR2 FQNEAQ, per germline (reference sequence). This CDR3 is 17 amino acids long. After removal of 4 bases from V and 1 base from J, the junction contained 9 bases not matched to a gene. The variable domain in full, completed from reference TRBV7-9 and TRBJ2-4, reads DTGVSQNPRHKITKRGQNVTFRCDPISEHNRLYWYRQTLGQGPEFLTYFQNEAQLEKSRLLSDRFSAERPKGSFSTLEIQRTEQGDSAMYLCASSSSTGERAKNIQYFGAGTRLSVL.

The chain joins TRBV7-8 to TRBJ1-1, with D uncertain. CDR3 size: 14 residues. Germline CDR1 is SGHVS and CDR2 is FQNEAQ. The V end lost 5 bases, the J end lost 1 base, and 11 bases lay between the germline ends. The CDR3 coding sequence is TGTGCCAGCAGCGCAATGGTTGCGAACACTGAAGCTTTCTTT. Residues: CASSAMVANTEAFF.

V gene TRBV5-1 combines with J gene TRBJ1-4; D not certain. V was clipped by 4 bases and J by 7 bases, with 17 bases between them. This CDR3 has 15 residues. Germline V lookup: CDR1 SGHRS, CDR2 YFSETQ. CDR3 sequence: CASSTGHDLAEKLFF. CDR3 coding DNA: TGCGCCAGCAGCACCGGGCACGACTTGGCTGAAAAACTGTTTTTT.

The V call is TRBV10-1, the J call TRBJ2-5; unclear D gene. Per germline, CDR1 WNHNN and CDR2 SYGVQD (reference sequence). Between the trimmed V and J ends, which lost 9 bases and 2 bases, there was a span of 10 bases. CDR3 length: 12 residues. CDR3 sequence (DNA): TGCGCCAGGACGGAAGTTCAAGAGACCCAGTACTTC. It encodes CARTEVQETQYF.

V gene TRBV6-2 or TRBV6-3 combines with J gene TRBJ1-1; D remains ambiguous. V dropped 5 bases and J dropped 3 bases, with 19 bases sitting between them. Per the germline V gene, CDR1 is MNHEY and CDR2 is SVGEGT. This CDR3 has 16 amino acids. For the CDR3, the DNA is TGTGCCAGCAGTAAGGGAGGGATTACTGGCTACACTGAAGCTTTCTTT. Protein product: CASSKGGITGYTEAFF.